This passage covers 5 T cell receptor beta chains from one sample sequenced in a study of identical twins. In TCRdb, the 5' RACE reads were re-called with MiXCR into one record per CDR3 protein. In the table there are around 490,000 distinct CDR3 sequences, 20% to 25% of which are singletons. This same sample was also taken into another study, of yellow fever vaccine responses in identical twins.

The specimen was CD4+ T cells sorted from blood. Source of these receptors: a woman aged 18 to 35 in good health.

This clonotype showed up just a few times. The chain links TRBV18 to TRBJ2-3; D unresolved. Trimming removed 11 bases from V and 6 bases from J, with 15 bases in between. The CDR3 is 12 amino acids. Germline V gene data show CDR1 as KGHSH and CDR2 as LQKENI. The CDR3 sequence is CASGRPQDTQYF. The CDR3 DNA reads as TGTGCCTCCGGGCGGCCCCAGGATACGCAGTATTTT. Full variable domain (rest looked up from reference TRBV18 and TRBJ2-3): NAGVMQNPRHLVRRRGQEARLRCSPMKGHSHVYWYRQLPEEGLKFMVYLQKENIIDESGMPKERFSAEFPKEGPSILRIQQVVRGDSAAYFCASGRPQDTQYFGPGTRLTVL.

This chain links TRBV11-2 with TRBJ2-1, with 9 bases fitting TRBD1. V lost 6 bases, J lost 5 bases, and 17 bases stayed unmatched. Looked up from germline, CDR1 is SGHAT and CDR2 is FQNNGV. CDR3 length: 18 residues. DNA of the CDR3: TGTGCCAGCAGAAGGGACAGGGTGTGGTTAGCGGAGAACAATGAGCAGTTCTTC. Its translation: CASRRDRVWLAENNEQFF. Filled out from reference TRBV11-2 and TRBJ2-1, the complete variable domain reads EAGVAQSPRYKIIEKRQSVAFWCNPISGHATLYWYQQILGQGPKLLIQFQNNGVVDDSQLPKDRFSAERLKGVDSTLKIQPAKLEDSAVYLCASRRDRVWLAENNEQFFGPGTRLTVL.

V is TRBV27 and J is TRBJ1-2, with no clear D. V lost 2 bases and J lost 4, with 17 bases in between. CDR3 length: 16 amino acids. CDR1 and CDR2 (germline): MNHEY, SMNVEV (reference sequence). Written as DNA, the CDR3 is TGTGCCAGCAGTTTAATGAGACCTCTGCTAGGCTATGGCTACACCTTC. This codes for CASSLMRPLLGYGYTF.

This chain uses TRBV20-1 with TRBJ2-7; D possibly corresponds to TRBD2 (6 bases). The germline gives CDR1 DFQATT, CDR2 SNEGSKA (reference sequence). The CDR3 spans 12 residues. Trimming took off 5 bases at V and 3 bases at J, with 11 bases between the two ends. The CDR3: CSARGLNYEQYF. The CDR3 DNA sequence: TGCAGTGCTCGGGGACTGAACTACGAGCAGTACTTC.

This sequence joins TRBV28 and TRBJ2-2, with unresolved D. The germline V gene has CDR1 MDHEN and CDR2 SYDVKM. V lost 3 bases to trimming and J lost 4 bases, with 9 bases between them. CDR3 size: 14 residues. The CDR3 protein is CASSLWGSTGELFF. The CDR3 coding sequence is TGTGCCAGCAGTTTGTGGGGTAGCACCGGGGAGCTGTTTTTT.